Each of the 9 T cell receptor beta chains below was sequenced from the same sample in a study of OX40 agonist ivuxolimab in advanced cancers. Sequencing was performed with immunoSEQ multiplex PCR; in TCRdb, only in-frame clones are kept and a portion is missing. Of around 80,000 clones detected, more than 80% appear once; the ten largest clones hold 0.44%. The sample in question was CD4+ or CD8+ T cells sorted from blood, obtained in a trial of the OX40 agonist ivuxolimab. These receptors were collected from an adult with an advanced solid tumor such as melanoma, head and neck, liver or kidney cancer.

The J gene is TRBJ1-4, the V gene TRBV5-1, with 7 bases fitting TRBD1. From germline, CDR1 is SGHRS and CDR2 YFSETQ. This CDR3 spans 16 amino acids. The J segment lost 3 bases and the V segment lost 7 bases, leaving 12 bases of the junction unmatched. CDR3 in amino acids: CASGRQGGQPNEKLFF. DNA of the CDR3: TGCGCCAGCGGGAGACAGGGAGGGCAGCCTAATGAAAAACTGTTTTTT.

This chain connects TRBV15 to TRBJ1-1; no clear D. The CDR3 contains 12 residues. Trimming took off 0 bases at V and 11 bases at J, with 10 bases between the two ends. Germline lookup yields CDR1 LNHNV and CDR2 YYDKDF (reference sequence). In DNA, the CDR3 is TGTGCCACCAGCAGAGATTACATAGGCGCTTTCTTT. This codes for CATSRDYIGAFF.

The V and J genes are TRBV19 and TRBJ1-2, with unresolved D. The CDR3 is 15 amino acids. Germline CDR1 reads LNHDA; CDR2 reads SQIVND (reference sequence). V lost 0 bases and J lost 4, with 12 bases in between. The chain's CDR3 is CASSIDLRGGYGYTF. The CDR3 DNA reads TGTGCCAGTAGTATAGACCTCCGGGGTGGCTATGGCTACACCTTC.

This chain joins TRBV19 and TRBJ1-1, with 8 bases that match TRBD1. Trimming cost V 5 bases and J 1 base; bases outside gene matches: 15. In germline, CDR1 is LNHDA, CDR2 SQIVND (reference sequence). The CDR3 contains 18 residues. The CDR3 region is CASSPRQGNLRGNTEAFF. CDR3 DNA: TGTGCCAGTAGTCCAAGACAGGGGAATTTAAGGGGGAACACTGAAGCTTTCTTT.

This clone was counted only a few times. Here the CDR3 DNA reads TGTGCCAGCAGCGTAGCGGGGAGGGCAGATACGCAGTATTTT. Amino acids: CASSVAGRADTQYF. This chain links TRBV9 with TRBJ2-3; 7 bases match TRBD2. The V and J ends lost 0 bases and 4 bases, in that order; junction bases with no gene match: 2. The CDR3 has 14 amino acids. Germline CDR1 reads SGDLS; CDR2 reads YYNGEE.

The chain uses TRBV19 and TRBJ2-3, with 11 bases aligning to TRBD2. With 10 bases clipped from V and 1 base from J, the junction kept 7 bases outside the gene matches. The CDR3 is 15 amino acids. CDR1 is LNHDA, CDR2 SQIVND, per germline (reference sequence). In DNA form, the CDR3 reads TGTGCCACCGTGACTAGCGGGACTGGCACAGATACGCAGTATTTT. It specifies CATVTSGTGTDTQYF.

The chain couples TRBV20-1 to TRBJ1-1; D ambiguous. The CDR3 extends over 11 amino acids. V lost 1 base to trimming and J lost 5 bases, with 5 bases between them. Germline CDR1 is DFQATT and CDR2 is SNEGSKA (reference sequence). The CDR3: CSARGITEAFF. The CDR3 DNA sequence: TGCAGTGCTAGAGGTATAACTGAAGCTTTCTTT.

The CDR3 loop reads CASSSLRGGGHTGELFF. The DNA of the CDR3 is TGTGCCAGCAGTTCGTTACGAGGGGGCGGTCACACCGGGGAGCTGTTTTTT. The V call is TRBV27, the J call TRBJ2-2; 7 nucleotides match TRBD1. V trimming: 4 bases; J trimming: 3 bases; junction bases outside the gene matches: 11. Germline CDR1 and CDR2: MNHEY and SMNVEV (reference sequence). The CDR3 is made up of 17 amino acids.

This sequence joins TRBV7-2 and TRBJ1-1, with D possibly matching TRBD1 (5 bases). Germline CDR1 reads SGHTA; CDR2 reads FQGNSA. The V end lost 0 bases, the J end lost 2 bases, and 13 bases lay between the germline ends. The CDR3 is made up of 16 amino acids. The DNA for the CDR3 is TGTGCCAGCAGCTTAGCACTGGGGGTCCGAAACACTGAAGCTTTCTTT. Protein sequence: CASSLALGVRNTEAFF.